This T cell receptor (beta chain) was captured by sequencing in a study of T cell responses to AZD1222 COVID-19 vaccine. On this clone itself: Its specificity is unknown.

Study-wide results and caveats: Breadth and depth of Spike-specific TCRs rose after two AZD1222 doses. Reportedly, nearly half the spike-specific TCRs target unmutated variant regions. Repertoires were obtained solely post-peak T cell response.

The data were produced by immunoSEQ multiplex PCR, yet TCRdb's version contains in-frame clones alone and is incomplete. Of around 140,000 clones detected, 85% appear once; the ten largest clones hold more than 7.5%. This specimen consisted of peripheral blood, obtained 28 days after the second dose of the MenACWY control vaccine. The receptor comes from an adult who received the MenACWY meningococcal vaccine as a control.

CDR3 loop: CASSPARANSPLHF. CDR3 DNA: TGTGCCAGCAGTCCCGCCAGGGCAAATTCACCCCTCCACTTT. The chain is built from TRBV27 and TRBJ1-6; maybe TRBD1 (5 bases). The germline V and J ends were trimmed by 5 bases and 7 bases, with 12 bases remaining between them. The CDR3 runs to 14 residues. The V gene's germline CDR1 is MNHEY and CDR2 SMNVEV (reference sequence).